A selection of T cell receptor beta chains follows, all from one sample in a study of T cell responses to AZD1222 COVID-19 vaccine. Clones were read by immunoSEQ multiplex PCR, and TCRdb kept only the in-frame ones, dropping some. This table holds tens of thousands of clones, over 75% found once. This specimen was peripheral blood, taken 28 days after the second AZD1222 dose. These receptors came from an adult who received the AZD1222 COVID-19 vaccine. Both conserved end residues are part of each CDR3. The D gene is left open where the match is weak. The size field is filled for only some rows; it gives once, few, many or a size class.

TRBJ2-7 TRBD2 TRBV7-9 - CASSFVGLAGSYEQYF TGTGCCAGCAGCTTCGTGGGGCTAGCGGGGAGCTACGAGCAGTACTTC
TRBJ1-1 - TRBV7-2 - CASSYQAGGTEAFF TGTGCCAGCAGCTACCAGGCGGGGGGAACTGAAGCTTTCTTT
TRBJ2-7 TRBD1 TRBV5-1 once CASNPGTAFYEQYF TGCGCCAGCAATCCCGGGACAGCATTCTACGAGCAGTACTTC
TRBJ2-3 - TRBV28 - CASSLPSRDTQYF TGTGCCAGCAGTTTACCATCTAGAGATACGCAGTATTTT
TRBJ2-5 - TRBV28 - CASSFVGETQYF TGTGCCAGCAGCTTTGTGGGTGAGACCCAGTACTTC
TRBJ2-7 - TRBV9 - CASSVATGSTYEQYF TGTGCCAGCAGCGTAGCTACAGGTTCTACCTACGAGCAGTACTTC
TRBJ2-5 - TRBV5-1 - CASSLFRYQETQYF TGCGCCAGCAGCTTGTTCAGGTACCAAGAGACCCAGTACTTC
TRBJ2-3 TRBD2 TRBV5-1 - CASSLGLAGGIDTQYF TGCGCCAGCAGCTTGGGACTAGCGGGAGGTATAGATACGCAGTATTTT
TRBJ2-2 - TRBV25-1 few CASSEYSVTGELFF TGTGCCAGCAGTGAATATTCGGTCACCGGGGAGCTGTTTTTT
TRBJ2-2 - TRBV9 - CASSADSALGELFF TGTGCCAGCAGCGCAGACAGCGCCTTAGGGGAGCTGTTTTTT
TRBJ2-3 - TRBV5-1 few CASRPVRSTDTQYF TGCGCCAGCAGGCCAGTTCGAAGCACAGATACGCAGTATTTT
TRBJ2-7 TRBD1 TRBV9 - CASSVGQGQSYEQYF TGTGCCAGCAGCGTAGGTCAGGGACAGTCCTACGAGCAGTACTTC